This entry lists 23 T cell receptor beta chains sequenced from one sample in a study of blood T cells in healthy people across ages. A sample-barcoded 5' primer and a J-beta primer mix were used in a second PCR of about 6 to 11 cycles. TCRdb reprocessed the 5' RACE reads with MiXCR, giving one entry per CDR3 protein. This sample carries 1.4 million to 1.5 million distinct CDR3 sequences, roughly 40% of them seen once, and the ten largest clones take 7.9%. The sequencing input was blood. The receptor set was obtained from a woman between 18 and 29 years old in good health.

The chain has TRBV24-1 and TRBJ2-1; 14 bases line up with TRBD2. This CDR3 region has 17 residues. Unmatched junction bases numbered 4, after V lost 5 bases and J lost 2 bases. The germline V gene encodes CDR1 KGHDR and CDR2 SFDVKD. The CDR3 DNA follows: TGTGCCACCAGTGCTACGACTAGCGGGGGGGCCTACAATGAGCAGTTCTTC. Its translation: CATSATTSGGAYNEQFF.

CDR3 nucleotide sequence: TGTGCCAGCAGCCCCGTAGGGTCCGTCTACGAGCAGTACTTC. It translates to CASSPVGSVYEQYF. The V gene is TRBV27, the J gene TRBJ2-5; D not resolved. The DNA end lines up better with TRBJ2-7; the J call may be wrong. The CDR3 contains 14 residues. CDR1 MNHEY and CDR2 SMNVEV come from the germline V gene (reference sequence).

This clonotype occurred a few times. The rearrangement uses TRBV20-1 and TRBJ1-5; D is undetermined. Looked up from germline, CDR1 is DFQATT and CDR2 is SNEGSKA (reference sequence). This CDR3 comprises 14 residues. Trimming cost V 2 bases and J 0 bases, with 8 bases left between them. The chain's CDR3 is CSARRDGSNQPQHF. In nucleotides, the CDR3 is TGCAGTGCTAGACGCGACGGTAGCAATCAGCCCCAGCATTTT.

This rearrangement joins TRBV20-1 to TRBJ2-1, with 7 bases matching TRBD1. The germline V gene has CDR1 DFQATT and CDR2 SNEGSKA (reference sequence). The J segment lost 2 bases and the V segment lost 1 base, leaving 5 bases of the junction unmatched. This CDR3 has 15 residues. DNA of the CDR3: TGCAGTGCTAGAGGCCAAGGGGGCACCTACAATGAGCAGTTCTTC. This codes for CSARGQGGTYNEQFF.

The V gene is TRBV12-3 or TRBV12-4, the J gene TRBJ1-1, with 7 nucleotides matching TRBD1. The CDR3 totals 14 residues. J gave up 6 bases and V 3 bases, and 7 bases lay outside the gene matches. This CDR3 is CASSLKGTASEAFF. The CDR3 DNA sequence: TGTGCCAGCAGTTTGAAGGGGACAGCCTCTGAAGCTTTCTTT.

This clonotype has just a few counts. CDR3 coding DNA: TGTGCCAGCATGTCCGGGTGGAAGGGCTTAAATGAGCAGTTCTTC. Protein sequence: CASMSGWKGLNEQFF. The chain recombines TRBV2 with TRBJ2-1; no firm D call. V shed 7 bases and J shed 7 bases, with 20 bases lying between them. Germline V CDR1 and CDR2: SNHLY, FYNNEI. The CDR3 covers 15 residues. The variable domain in full, completed from reference TRBV2 and TRBJ2-1, reads EPEVTQTPSHQVTQMGQEVILRCVPISNHLYFYWYRQILGQKVEFLVSFYNNEISEKSEIFDDQFSVERPDGSNFTLKIRSTKLEDSAMYFCASMSGWKGLNEQFFGPGTRLTVL.

The table lists this clonotype with a few counts. The rearrangement uses TRBV7-9 and TRBJ2-3; 10 bases fit TRBD1. J was trimmed by 11 bases and V by 4 bases; bases with no gene match: 9. This CDR3 comprises 14 residues. Germline CDR1 SEHNR, CDR2 FQNEAQ (reference sequence). CDR3 coding DNA: TGTGCCAGCAGCTCCGGGACAGGGGTTGGTGGGCAGTATTTT. This encodes CASSSGTGVGGQYF.

The table lists this clonotype with many counts. The V call is TRBV4-1, the J call TRBJ2-7; D is unresolved. Trimming took 0 bases from V and 7 from J, leaving 10 bases between them. CDR3 size: 13 residues. Germline CDR1 and CDR2: MGHRA and YSYEKL. CDR3 nucleotide sequence: TGCGCCAGCAGCCAAGATTTGGCTATTGAGCAGTACTTC. It is translated as CASSQDLAIEQYF.

This clonotype was found a few times. The chain carries TRBV6-6 and TRBJ1-3; 7 nucleotides align to TRBD1. Germline assignment: CDR1 MNHNY and CDR2 SVGAGI (reference sequence). The trim removed 5 bases at V and 0 bases at J, leaving 1 base unmatched. The CDR3 is 14 amino acids. The DNA of the CDR3 is TGTGCCAGCAGTACAGGGGTCTCTGGAAACACCATATATTTT. Translated: CASSTGVSGNTIYF.

The chain's CDR3 is CASSWDSPSDTQYF. In nucleotides, the CDR3 is TGTGCCAGCAGTTGGGACTCCCCCTCAGATACGCAGTATTTT. The chain is built from TRBV28 and TRBJ2-3; D possibly corresponds to TRBD2 (6 bases). V shed 4 bases and J shed 4 bases, with 12 bases lying between them. The CDR3 loop spans 14 amino acids. Looked up from germline, CDR1 is MDHEN and CDR2 is SYDVKM.

V usage is TRBV12-3 or TRBV12-4 and J usage is TRBJ2-7; TRBD1 aligns across 10 bases. The J segment lost 7 bases and the V segment lost 4 bases, leaving 19 bases of the junction unmatched. CDR3 length: 18 residues. CDR3 nucleotides: TGTGCCAGCAGTTCCGACAACCCGGGACAGGGGAAGTTGGGTGAGCAGTACTTC. This codes for CASSSDNPGQGKLGEQYF.

The chain has TRBV30 and TRBJ1-1; tentatively, D is TRBD1 (6 bases). V gave up 0 bases and J gave up 4 bases, with 15 bases separating them. The CDR3 runs to 15 residues. The germline gives CDR1 GTSNPN, CDR2 SVGIG (reference sequence). The CDR3: CAWSVPGRGSTEAFF. CDR3 bases: TGTGCCTGGAGTGTACCAGGCAGGGGATCCACTGAAGCTTTCTTT.

This chain connects TRBV20-1 to TRBJ2-3; no firm D call. This CDR3 is 13 amino acids long. Germline values: CDR1 DFQATT, CDR2 SNEGSKA (reference sequence). The V end was cut by 3 bases, the J end by 4 bases, with 11 bases between. CDR3 coding DNA: TGCAGTGCTAGTGATCGTACGCCAGATACGCAGTATTTT. As protein: CSASDRTPDTQYF.

This chain connects TRBV7-9 to TRBJ2-7, with TRBD2 matching over 9 bases. Germline trimming cut 6 bases from V and 3 bases from J; bases unmatched to any gene: 6. The germline V gene has CDR1 SEHNR and CDR2 FQNEAQ (reference sequence). CDR3 length: 14 residues. CDR3 nucleotide sequence: TGTGCCAGCAGTGAGACTAGCGGACGCTACGAGCAGTACTTC. Amino acid sequence: CASSETSGRYEQYF.

The chain employs TRBV29-1 and TRBJ1-1, with D hard to call. Trimming cost V 3 bases and J 4 bases, with 15 bases left between them. Germline CDR1 SQVTM, CDR2 ANQGSEA. This CDR3 is built from 14 residues. CDR3 sequence: CSVDPSPYSTEAFF. The CDR3 DNA reads TGCAGCGTTGACCCGTCACCCTACAGCACTGAAGCTTTCTTT.

This clonotype has a handful of counts. The rearrangement joins TRBV7-8 to TRBJ2-3; 10 bases agree with TRBD2. J gave up 6 bases and V 4 bases, and 4 bases lay outside the gene matches. This CDR3 contains 14 residues. Germline CDR1 is SGHVS and CDR2 is FQNEAQ. The CDR3 DNA reads TGTGCCAGCAGCTCTTGGACTAGCGGCGATACGCAGTATTTT. The encoded protein is CASSSWTSGDTQYF.

The genes are TRBV6-5 and TRBJ1-1, with TRBD1 as a possible D gene (5 bases). The germline V and J ends were trimmed by 0 bases and 12 bases, with 17 bases remaining between them. Germline V lookup: CDR1 MNHEY, CDR2 SVGAGI. The CDR3 loop spans 14 amino acids. Here the CDR3 reads CASSYSAQGGWTFF. CDR3 in DNA: TGTGCCAGCAGTTACTCGGCCCAGGGCGGATGGACTTTCTTT.

CDR3 in amino acids: CASRAGTGSSYNEQYF. The CDR3 region has the DNA TGTGCCAGCAGGGCCGGGACGGGGAGCTCCTACAATGAGCAGTACTTC. The chain employs TRBV5-5 and TRBJ2-1, with D perhaps assigned TRBD1 or TRBD2 (5 bases each). The end of the DNA fits TRBJ2-7 better, so the J call may be wrong. Germline CDR1 is SGHKS and CDR2 is YYEKEE (reference sequence). This CDR3 contains 16 residues.

The V call is TRBV2, the J call TRBJ1-1; D is ambiguous. Deletions cut 7 bases from V and 5 bases from J, with 17 bases between. Per the germline V gene, CDR1 is SNHLY and CDR2 is FYNNEI. The CDR3 covers 14 residues. The CDR3 loop reads CASNPTESATEAFF. The DNA for the CDR3 is TGTGCCAGCAACCCGACCGAGTCGGCTACTGAAGCTTTCTTT.

V usage is TRBV28 and J usage is TRBJ1-1, with 11 positions matching TRBD1. This CDR3 comprises 16 residues. With V trimmed by 6 bases and J by 5 bases, 11 bases remained unmatched. Germline loops: CDR1 MDHEN, CDR2 SYDVKM. CDR3 sequence (DNA): TGTGCCAGCAGAGGACAGGGGGCTGTAGGAGGAACTGAAGCTTTCTTT. As protein: CASRGQGAVGGTEAFF.

This clonotype was seen only a few times. CDR3 residues: CASSQGEGDSRTDTQYF. CDR3 DNA sequence: TGTGCCAGCAGCCAAGGGGAAGGGGACAGTAGGACAGATACGCAGTATTTT. V and J are TRBV3-1 and TRBJ2-3; TRBD1 aligns across 7 bases. The J segment lost 3 bases and the V segment lost 1 base, leaving 10 bases of the junction unmatched. The CDR3 has 17 amino acids. The germline V gene has CDR1 LGHDT and CDR2 YNNKEL (reference sequence).

The V gene is TRBV7-2, the J gene TRBJ1-2; D gene ambiguous. The CDR3 is 15 amino acids. The ends were cut back, 6 bases at V and 0 bases at J, with 14 bases in the middle. CDR1 SGHTA and CDR2 FQGNSA come from the germline V gene. In nucleotides, the CDR3 is TGTGCCAGCAGGCCAGCAGGTGCAGCTAACTATGGCTACACCTTC. It is translated as CASRPAGAANYGYTF.

V usage is TRBV6-5 and J usage is TRBJ2-5; no clear D. The V gene lost 0 bases and the J gene lost 11 bases, with 19 bases spanning the gap. The germline CDR1 and CDR2 sequences are MNHEY and SVGAGI. There are 15 residues in the CDR3. This CDR3 reads CASSYSSSHRREQYF. CDR3 DNA: TGTGCCAGCAGTTACTCGTCCAGTCATCGACGTGAGCAGTACTTC.